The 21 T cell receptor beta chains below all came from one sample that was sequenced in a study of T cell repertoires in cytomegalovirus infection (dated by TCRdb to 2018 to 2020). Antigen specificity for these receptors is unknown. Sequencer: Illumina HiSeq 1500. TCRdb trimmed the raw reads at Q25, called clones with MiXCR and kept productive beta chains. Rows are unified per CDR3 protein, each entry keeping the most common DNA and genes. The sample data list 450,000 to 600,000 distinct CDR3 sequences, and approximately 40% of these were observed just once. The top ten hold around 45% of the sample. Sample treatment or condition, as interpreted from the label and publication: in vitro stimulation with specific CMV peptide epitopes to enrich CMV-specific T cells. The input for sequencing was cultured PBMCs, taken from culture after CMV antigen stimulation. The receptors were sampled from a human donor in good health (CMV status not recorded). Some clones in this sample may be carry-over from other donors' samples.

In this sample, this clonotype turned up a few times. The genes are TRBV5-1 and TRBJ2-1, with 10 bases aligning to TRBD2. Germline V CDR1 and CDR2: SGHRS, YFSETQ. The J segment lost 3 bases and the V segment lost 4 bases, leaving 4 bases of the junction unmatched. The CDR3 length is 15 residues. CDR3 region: CASSVSGGNYNEQFF. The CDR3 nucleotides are TGCGCCAGCAGCGTTAGCGGGGGGAACTACAATGAGCAGTTCTTC.

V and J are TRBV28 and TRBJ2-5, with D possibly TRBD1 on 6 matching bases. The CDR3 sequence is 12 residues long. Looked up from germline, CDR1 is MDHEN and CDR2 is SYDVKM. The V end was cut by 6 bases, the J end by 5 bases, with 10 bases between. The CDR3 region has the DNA TGTGCCAGCAGCACGCAGGGGGAGACCCAGTACTTC. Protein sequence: CASSTQGETQYF.

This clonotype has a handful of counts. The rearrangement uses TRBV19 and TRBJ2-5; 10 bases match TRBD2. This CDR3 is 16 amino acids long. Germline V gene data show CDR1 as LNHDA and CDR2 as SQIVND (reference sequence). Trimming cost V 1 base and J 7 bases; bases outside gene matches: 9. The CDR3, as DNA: TGTGCCAGTAGTATAGGAGGCCTAGCGGGGGTCCGGACCCAGTACTTC. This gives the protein CASSIGGLAGVRTQYF.

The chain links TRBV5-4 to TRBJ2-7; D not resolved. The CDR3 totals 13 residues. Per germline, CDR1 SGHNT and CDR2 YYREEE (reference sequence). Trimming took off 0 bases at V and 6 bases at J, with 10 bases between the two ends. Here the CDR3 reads CASSLEIQVEQYF. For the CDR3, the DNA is TGTGCCAGCAGCTTGGAAATTCAAGTCGAGCAGTACTTC.

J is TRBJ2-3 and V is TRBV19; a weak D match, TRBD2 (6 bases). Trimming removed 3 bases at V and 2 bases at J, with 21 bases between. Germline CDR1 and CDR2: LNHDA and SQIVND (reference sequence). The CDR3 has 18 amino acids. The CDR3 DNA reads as TGTGCCAGTAGTATGAGGGCTGGCGGGGACCTCCACACAGATACGCAGTATTTT. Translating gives CASSMRAGGDLHTDTQYF.

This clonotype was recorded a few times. CDR3 in amino acids: CASSTITVGAKNTEAFF. In DNA form, the CDR3 reads TGTGCCAGCAGTACAATCACGGTTGGGGCTAAGAACACTGAAGCTTTCTTT. V and J are TRBV11-2 and TRBJ1-1, with a weak D call TRBD1 (5 bases). The CDR3 sequence is 17 residues long. V shed 6 bases and J shed 1 base, with 21 bases lying between them. Germline CDR1 reads SGHAT; CDR2 reads FQNNGV.

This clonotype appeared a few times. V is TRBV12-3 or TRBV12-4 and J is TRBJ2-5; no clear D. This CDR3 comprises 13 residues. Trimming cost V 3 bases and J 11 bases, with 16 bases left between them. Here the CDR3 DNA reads TGTGCCAGCAGTTTCGCAGTAGATAGTTCTCAGTACTTC. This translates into CASSFAVDSSQYF.

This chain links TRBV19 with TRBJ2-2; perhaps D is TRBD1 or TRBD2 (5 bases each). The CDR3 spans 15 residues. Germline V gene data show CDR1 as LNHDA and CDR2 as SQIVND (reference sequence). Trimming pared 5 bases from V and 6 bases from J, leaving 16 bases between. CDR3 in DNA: TGTGCCAGTAGTGAACAACCGGGACCGCCCGGGGAGCTGTTTTTT. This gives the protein CASSEQPGPPGELFF.

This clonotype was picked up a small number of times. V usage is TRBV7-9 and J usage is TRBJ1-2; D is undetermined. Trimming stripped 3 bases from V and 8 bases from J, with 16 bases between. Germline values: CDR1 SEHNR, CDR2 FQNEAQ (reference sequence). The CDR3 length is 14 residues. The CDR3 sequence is CASSFPDNYWGYTF. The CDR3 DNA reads TGTGCCAGCAGCTTTCCAGACAATTATTGGGGCTACACCTTC.

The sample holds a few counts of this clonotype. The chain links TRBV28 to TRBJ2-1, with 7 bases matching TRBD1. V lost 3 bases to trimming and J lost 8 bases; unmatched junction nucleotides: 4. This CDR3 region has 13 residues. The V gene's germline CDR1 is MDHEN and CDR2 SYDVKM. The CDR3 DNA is TGTGCCAGCAGTTTCGTAGGGGGCCATGAGCAGTTCTTC. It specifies CASSFVGGHEQFF.

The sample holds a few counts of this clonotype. The CDR3 DNA sequence: TGTGCCAGCAGCAAGGACGGAGGCAATCAGCCCCAGCATTTT. It codes for CASSKDGGNQPQHF. V and J are TRBV12-3 or TRBV12-4 and TRBJ1-5; D is uncertain. V was clipped by 6 bases and J by 2 bases, with 11 bases between them. The length of the CDR3 is 14 residues.

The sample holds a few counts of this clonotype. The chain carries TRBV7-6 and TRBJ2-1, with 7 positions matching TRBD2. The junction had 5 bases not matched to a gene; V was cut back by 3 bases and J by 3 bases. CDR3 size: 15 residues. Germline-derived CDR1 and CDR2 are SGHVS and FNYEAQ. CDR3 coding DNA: TGTGCCAGCAGCTTCGGACTAGAGGTCTACAATGAGCAGTTCTTC. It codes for CASSFGLEVYNEQFF.

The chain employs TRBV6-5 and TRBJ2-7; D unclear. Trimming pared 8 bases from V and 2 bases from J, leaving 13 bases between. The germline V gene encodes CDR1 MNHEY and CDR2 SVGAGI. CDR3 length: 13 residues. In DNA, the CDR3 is TGTGCCAGCCAAAACAGAGAACCCTACGAGCAGTACTTC. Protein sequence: CASQNREPYEQYF.

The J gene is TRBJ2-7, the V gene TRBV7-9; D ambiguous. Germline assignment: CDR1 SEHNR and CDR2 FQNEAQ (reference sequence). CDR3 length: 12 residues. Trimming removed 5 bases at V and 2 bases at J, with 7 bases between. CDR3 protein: CASSINPYEQYF. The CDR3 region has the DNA TGTGCCAGCAGCATTAATCCCTACGAGCAGTACTTC.

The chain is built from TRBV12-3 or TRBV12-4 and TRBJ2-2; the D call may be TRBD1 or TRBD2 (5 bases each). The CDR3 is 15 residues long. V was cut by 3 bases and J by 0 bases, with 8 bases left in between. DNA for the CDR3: TGTGCCAGCAGTTTGGGGGACCCGAACACCGGGGAGCTGTTTTTT. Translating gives CASSLGDPNTGELFF.

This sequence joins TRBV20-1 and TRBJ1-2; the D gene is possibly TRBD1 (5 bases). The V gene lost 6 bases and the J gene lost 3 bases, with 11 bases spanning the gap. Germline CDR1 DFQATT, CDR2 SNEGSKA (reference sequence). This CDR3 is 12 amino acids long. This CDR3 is CSAQEGYYGYTF. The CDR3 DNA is TGCAGTGCCCAGGAGGGGTACTATGGCTACACCTTC.

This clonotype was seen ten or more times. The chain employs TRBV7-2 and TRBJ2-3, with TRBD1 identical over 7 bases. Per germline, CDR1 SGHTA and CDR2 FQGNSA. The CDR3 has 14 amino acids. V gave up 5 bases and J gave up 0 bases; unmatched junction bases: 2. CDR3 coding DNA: TGTGCCAGCAGCGGGGACAGAAGCACAGATACGCAGTATTTT. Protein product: CASSGDRSTDTQYF.

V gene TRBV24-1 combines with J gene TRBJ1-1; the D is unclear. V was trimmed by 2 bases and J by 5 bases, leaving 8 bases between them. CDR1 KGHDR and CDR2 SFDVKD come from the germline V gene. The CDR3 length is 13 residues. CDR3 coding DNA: TGTGCCACCAGTGATTGGAGACGGACTGAAGCTTTCTTT. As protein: CATSDWRRTEAFF.

Here the CDR3 reads CASSLHVGGQETQYF. The CDR3 nucleotides read TGTGCCAGCAGTCTGCATGTGGGCGGCCAAGAGACCCAGTACTTC. The V call is TRBV27, the J call TRBJ2-5, with D unresolved. V lost 5 bases and J lost 1, with 14 bases in between. Per germline, CDR1 MNHEY and CDR2 SMNVEV (reference sequence). The CDR3 has 15 residues.

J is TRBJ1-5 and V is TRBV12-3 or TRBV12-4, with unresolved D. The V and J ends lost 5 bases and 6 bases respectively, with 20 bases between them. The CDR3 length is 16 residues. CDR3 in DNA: TGTGCCAGCAGTCTGGGCATGTGGGATCCCGCTCAGCCCCAGCATTTT. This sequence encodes CASSLGMWDPAQPQHF.

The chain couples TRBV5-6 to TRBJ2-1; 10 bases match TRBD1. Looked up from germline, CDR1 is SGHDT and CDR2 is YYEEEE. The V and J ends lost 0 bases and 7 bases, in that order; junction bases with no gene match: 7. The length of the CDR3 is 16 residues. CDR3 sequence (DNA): TGTGCCAGCAGCTTGGCCCCGGGACAGGGGAGTAATGAGCAGTTCTTC. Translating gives CASSLAPGQGSNEQFF.